This T cell receptor (beta chain) was retrieved from a study of blood T cell repertoires in COVID-19. Study at large: From the United States, Italy and Spain came samples of acute and convalescent COVID-19. T cells, B-cell-depleted T cells, or PBMCs supplied cDNA or gDNA.

CDR1 is SEHNR, CDR2 FQNEAQ, per germline (reference sequence). This CDR3 spans 13 amino acids. Trimming stripped 5 bases from V and 1 base from J, with 8 bases between. Per the study methods: Reference gene primers were amplified, and this amplification served to estimate nucleated cell counts. Sequencing used immunoSEQ multiplex PCR; TCRdb keeps in-frame clones, though not all of them. The DNA gave D and trimming, while V, J and clone size come from that table. This sample has about 210,000 clones, with 80% to 90% found just once. The sequence derives from a man aged 45-60 years with active or convalescent COVID-19. Material: peripheral blood. The chain is built from TRBV7-9 and TRBJ2-5, with D unresolved. CDR3 DNA: TGTGCCAGCAGCCTACCGATCCAAGAGACCCAGTACTTC. It specifies CASSLPIQETQYF.